A single sample gave rise to the 8 T cell receptor beta chains below, sequenced in a study of blood T cell repertoires in COVID-19. Profiled with immunoSEQ multiplex PCR; TCRdb holds only in-frame clones, not every one. The sample lists roughly 260,000 clones; around 90% were seen once. The sequenced sample consisted of PBMCs or T cells enriched from blood (not recorded which). The source of these receptors is a woman in her late teens or twenties who had recovered from COVID-19.

The rearrangement joins TRBV19 to TRBJ1-5, with D tentatively TRBD1 (5 bases). CDR3 length equals 15 residues. Germline loops: CDR1 LNHDA, CDR2 SQIVND (reference sequence). Trimming took 5 bases from V and 3 from J, leaving 14 bases between them. CDR3 sequence reads: CASSWGRGSNQPQHF. DNA for the CDR3: TGTGCCAGTAGTTGGGGAAGGGGCTCCAATCAGCCCCAGCATTTT.

This clone was counted at least ten times. The chain recombines TRBV7-9 with TRBJ2-1, with a possible D match to TRBD2 (6 bases). Germline values: CDR1 SEHNR, CDR2 FQNEAQ (reference sequence). The V end was cut by 2 bases, the J end by 4 bases, with 9 bases between. The CDR3 runs 14 residues. The CDR3 here is CASSLSGVYNEQFF. The CDR3 DNA sequence: TGTGCCAGCAGCTTATCGGGGGTTTACAATGAGCAGTTCTTC.

This clone was detected once. The J gene is TRBJ1-3, the V gene TRBV5-1; D is perhaps TRBD1 (6 bases). V was shortened by 4 bases and J by 2 bases, with 16 bases between the two germline ends. The CDR3 has 16 residues. CDR1 is SGHRS, CDR2 YFSETQ, per germline. The CDR3 DNA follows: TGCGCCAGCAGCCTCCCAGGGGAAGGGACTGGAAACACCATATATTTT. The encoded protein is CASSLPGEGTGNTIYF.

The V and J genes are TRBV6-2 or TRBV6-3 and TRBJ1-6; D is unresolved. The CDR3 length is 14 residues. Trimming pared 0 bases from V and 7 bases from J, leaving 7 bases between. Per the germline V gene, CDR1 is MNHEY and CDR2 is SVGEGT. CDR3 loop: CASSYSNQNSPLHF. DNA for the CDR3: TGTGCCAGCAGTTACTCCAATCAAAATTCACCCCTCCACTTT.

The count of this clone is one. V usage is TRBV7-2 and J usage is TRBJ1-5; 10 nucleotides line up with TRBD1. Germline-derived CDR1 and CDR2 are SGHTA and FQGNSA. V was clipped by 5 bases and J by 5 bases; unmatched bases: 6. The CDR3 consists of 15 residues. The CDR3 DNA is TGTGCCAGCAGCACGGGGACAGGGGTTTATCAGCCCCAGCATTTT. Amino acids: CASSTGTGVYQPQHF.

The genes are TRBV7-9 and TRBJ2-2; 7 bases are a match to TRBD1. In germline, CDR1 is SEHNR, CDR2 FQNEAQ (reference sequence). With 5 bases clipped from V and 6 bases from J, the junction kept 6 bases outside the gene matches. The CDR3 is 14 amino acids. The CDR3 DNA is TGTGCCAGCAGCCCGACAGGGTCGTCCGGGGAGCTGTTTTTT. Translated: CASSPTGSSGELFF.

The V and J genes are TRBV19 and TRBJ1-1; D is uncertain. This CDR3 region has 14 residues. Germline CDR1 LNHDA, CDR2 SQIVND (reference sequence). Trimming removed 7 bases at V and 9 bases at J, with 21 bases between. The CDR3 DNA reads as TGTGCCAGTACCACCCCTCGCGGGGAATGGAAAGCTTTCTTT. Amino acids: CASTTPRGEWKAFF.

This chain uses TRBV28 with TRBJ2-3; the match to TRBD2 covers 7 bases. In germline, CDR1 is MDHEN, CDR2 SYDVKM. V shed 5 bases and J 5 bases; nucleotides not matched to a gene: 10. This CDR3 region has 15 residues. The CDR3: CASSPGLRERDTQYF. The CDR3 DNA reads TGTGCCAGCAGTCCAGGATTGCGGGAGAGAGATACGCAGTATTTT.